This TCR beta chain was sequenced in a study of low-dose radiotherapy and immunotherapy resistance in tumors. V shed 4 bases and J 3 bases; nucleotides not matched to a gene: 15. The germline gives CDR1 MNHEY, CDR2 SVGEGT. The CDR3 is 18 residues long. The sample's time point: after trial treatment. Specified treatment: LDRT plus nivolumab, ipilimumab, low-dose cyclophosphamide and aspirin (RACIN trial). Primers used for first-strand cDNA, a TRAV- and TRBV-specific set, covered both alpha and beta chains. Both a constant-region primer and a V-primer adapter served to amplify TCRs across roughly 20 PCR cycles. TCRdb passed the reads through MiXCR, listing each CDR3 protein once. The sample includes around 58,000 distinct CDR3 sequences, about 23% seen only once; the top ten take 6.7%. The table lists this clonotype with a few counts.

This chain connects TRBV6-2 or TRBV6-3 to TRBJ2-7; 10 bases match TRBD2. The specimen was PBMCs, collected after low-dose radiotherapy plus immunotherapy. This TCR was recovered from a male donor with prostate cancer. CDR3 coding DNA: TGTGCCAGCAGTTCACCCATGTCCGGGACTAGCGTCGACTACGAGCAGTACTTC. Translated: CASSSPMSGTSVDYEQYF.